This T cell receptor beta chain derives from a study of T-cell reconstitution after alpha-beta-depleted transplantation in children. Overall study findings and caveats: Recipient T cells and thymic progenitors that survived were the source of the high TCRbeta diversity seen at day 60 in some patients. Several hundred expanded graft clones reportedly supplied alpha-beta T cells about two months after transplant.

Unique molecular identifiers tagged the TCRbeta library. TCRdb fed the PCR reads into MiXCR, producing one record per CDR3 protein. The data show 55,000 to 70,000 distinct CDR3 sequences, approximately 10% seen once. Trimming removed 1 base from V and 6 bases from J, with 13 bases in between. Germline CDR1 MGHRA, CDR2 YSYEKL. CDR3 length: 15 amino acids. This clonotype has at least ten counts. The antigen is not known. The sequence came from a boy between 10 and 17 years old with acute myeloid leukemia, due to receive a stem cell transplant. Specimen: PBMCs, collected before TCRalphabeta/CD19-depleted stem cell transplant. The J gene is TRBJ1-5, the V gene TRBV4-1; D uncertain. Written as DNA, the CDR3 is TGCGCCAGCAGCCAAGTTATAGGGAGAGGTCAGCCCCAGCATTTT. Translated, it gives CASSQVIGRGQPQHF.